A selection of T cell receptor beta chains follows, all from one sample in a study of T cell repertoires in cytomegalovirus infection. From the reads, TCRdb called clonotypes with MiXCR, one entry per CDR3 protein. The sample consists of fewer than 350,000 distinct CDR3 sequences, about a sixth of them appearing once. The sequenced sample consisted of PBMCs. The receptors were sampled from a human donor in good health (CMV status not recorded). Some clones in this sample may be carry-over from other donors' samples. CDR3s include the opening cysteine and the closing phenylalanine or tryptophan. D genes are given only for firm matches. The listing skips clone size in some rows; elsewhere it reads once, few, many or a size class.

>TRBV4-2|.|.|TRBJ2-7|15
CASSQEWGILIKQYF
TGTGCCAGCAGCCAAGAGTGGGGAATTCTAATTAAGCAGTACTTC
>TRBV4-1|.|.|TRBJ1-4|15
CASGQTADRSEKLFF
TGTGCCAGCGGACAAACAGCAGATCGGAGTGAAAAACTGTTTTTT
>TRBV7-3|TRBD2|.|TRBJ2-5|17
CASSSGTSGGGQETQYF
TGTGCCAGCAGCTCAGGGACTAGCGGGGGGGGCCAAGAGACCCAGTACTTC
>TRBV7-2|.|many|TRBJ1-2|15
CASSLARGSIYGYTF
TGTGCCAGCAGCTTAGCGCGAGGCAGTATCTATGGCTACACCTTC
>TRBV7-8|.|.|TRBJ1-6|14
CASSFDARNSPLHF
TGTGCCAGCAGCTTCGACGCCCGAAATTCACCCCTCCACTTT
>TRBV27|.|many|TRBJ1-5|16
CASSFRDPHHFLAQHF
TGTGCCAGCAGTTTTAGGGACCCCCACCACTTTTTGGCCCAGCATTTT
>TRBV20-1|TRBD2|many|TRBJ2-7|17
CSASQGLAGDPGYEQYF
TGCAGTGCTAGCCAGGGACTAGCGGGGGACCCCGGCTACGAGCAGTACTTC
>TRBV24-1|TRBD1|.|TRBJ1-5|16
CATSEGGQGAEQPQHF
TGTGCCACCAGTGAAGGAGGTCAGGGGGCCGAGCAGCCCCAGCATTTT
>TRBV7-2|.|many|TRBJ2-7|14
CASSLVQGAYEQYF
TGTGCCAGCAGCTTAGTACAGGGCGCCTACGAGCAGTACTTC
>TRBV20-1|.|many|TRBJ2-1|13
CSATGDSYNEQFF
TGCAGTGCTACTGGCGACTCCTACAATGAGCAGTTCTTC
>TRBV6-2/TRBV6-3|.|many|TRBJ1-1|13
CASVYGGRTEAFF
TGTGCCAGCGTATACGGAGGACGCACTGAAGCTTTCTTT
>TRBV28|.|.|TRBJ2-2|14
CASRGQPNTGELFF
TGTGCCAGCAGAGGACAGCCGAACACCGGGGAGCTGTTTTTT
>TRBV5-1|.|.|TRBJ1-4|14
CASSSGAENEKLFF
TGCGCCAGCAGTTCCGGGGCAGAGAATGAAAAACTGTTTTTT
>TRBV5-6|.|.|TRBJ1-5|14
CASSLGRGGQPQHF
TGTGCCAGCAGCTTAGGTAGGGGAGGTCAGCCCCAGCATTTT
>TRBV20-1|.|.|TRBJ2-1|14
CSAREVTRSDEQFF
TGCAGTGCTAGAGAGGTTACTAGGTCGGATGAGCAGTTCTTC
>TRBV20-1|TRBD1|few|TRBJ1-3|16
CSARSWDRPSGNTIYF
TGCAGTGCTAGATCTTGGGACAGGCCATCTGGAAACACCATATATTTT
>TRBV20-1|TRBD2|few|TRBJ2-5|15
CSASLLAGPQETQYF
TGCAGTGCTAGCCTGCTAGCGGGGCCACAAGAGACCCAGTACTTC
>TRBV20-1|TRBD2|.|TRBJ2-5|12
CSARLAEETQYF
TGCAGTGCTAGACTAGCGGAAGAGACCCAGTACTTC
>TRBV20-1|TRBD2|few|TRBJ2-1|19
CSARDGTSRGTSSYNEQFF
TGCAGTGCTAGAGATGGGACTAGCAGGGGTACTAGCTCCTACAATGAGCAGTTCTTC
>TRBV7-3|.|many|TRBJ2-3|11
CASSRGDTQYF
TGTGCCTCCAGTAGGGGGGATACGCAGTATTTT
>TRBV14|.|many|TRBJ2-1|14
CASSHASSYNEQFF
TGTGCCAGCAGCCACGCTAGCTCCTACAATGAGCAGTTCTTC
>TRBV7-9|TRBD1|many|TRBJ2-3|17
CASSPTRDRGREDTQYF
TGTGCCAGCAGCCCCACGCGGGACAGGGGGCGCGAAGATACGCAGTATTTT
>TRBV7-7|.|.|TRBJ2-2|18
CASSPYAGTLGDTGELFF
TGTGCTAGCAGCCCATATGCCGGGACACTGGGGGACACCGGGGAGCTGTTTTTT
>TRBV19|.|few|TRBJ1-1|14
CASSGAFGDTEAFF
TGTGCCAGTAGCGGGGCCTTTGGGGACACTGAAGCTTTCTTT
>TRBV7-6|.|.|TRBJ2-2|13
CASSPGQTGELFF
TGTGCCAGCAGCCCCGGACAGACCGGGGAGCTGTTTTTT
>TRBV24-1|TRBD1|.|TRBJ2-5|12
CATQGAPGTQYF
TGTGCCACTCAGGGGGCGCCCGGGACCCAGTACTTC
>TRBV4-1|.|many|TRBJ1-1|15
CASSRLLLGDTEAFF
TGCGCCAGCAGCCGACTTCTGCTTGGGGACACTGAAGCTTTCTTT
>TRBV6-1|.|.|TRBJ2-7|13
CASSEPEKLEQYF
TGTGCCAGCAGTGAGCCCGAAAAATTGGAGCAGTACTTC
>TRBV15|.|.|TRBJ1-2|14
CATSRDRHNYGYTF
TGTGCCACCAGCAGAGACCGACATAACTATGGCTACACCTTC
>TRBV10-3|.|few|TRBJ2-7|15
CAIRADGDSSYEQYF
TGTGCCATCAGAGCGGACGGAGATAGCTCCTACGAGCAGTACTTC
>TRBV7-2|.|many|TRBJ1-2|13
CASALHRDYGYTF
TGTGCCAGCGCCCTACACAGGGACTATGGCTACACCTTC
>TRBV20-1|TRBD2|.|TRBJ2-3|13
CSAPLAGKDTQYF
TGCAGTGCCCCGCTAGCGGGGAAAGATACGCAGTATTTT
>TRBV4-2|.|.|TRBJ2-5|16
CASSQPRGQGQETQYF
TGTGCCAGCAGCCAGCCTCGGGGGCAGGGGCAAGAGACCCAGTACTTC
>TRBV7-2|TRBD1|many|TRBJ1-1|14
CASSPGGQGARSFF
TGTGCCAGCAGCCCCGGGGGGCAGGGGGCGCGGTCTTTCTTT
>TRBV7-2|.|many|TRBJ1-4|16
CASSLEGRAANEKLFF
TGTGCCAGCAGCTTAGAGGGCCGGGCGGCTAATGAAAAACTGTTTTTT
>TRBV5-1|.|.|TRBJ2-6|14
CASSPQGGANVLTF
TGCGCCAGCAGCCCGCAGGGAGGGGCCAACGTCCTGACTTTC
>TRBV20-1|.|many|TRBJ1-1|13
CSAREGSNTEAFF
TGCAGTGCTAGAGAAGGATCGAACACTGAAGCTTTCTTT
>TRBV10-2|TRBD1|.|TRBJ2-3|14
CATLGQTYTDTQYF
TGCGCCACCCTGGGACAGACGTACACAGATACGCAGTATTTT
>TRBV20-1|TRBD2|few|TRBJ2-2|17
CSARDPGAGGPSGELFF
TGCAGTGCTAGAGATCCAGGAGCGGGGGGGCCAAGCGGGGAGCTGTTTTTT
>TRBV10-3|TRBD1|.|TRBJ1-6|16
CAISRGGQLYNSPLHF
TGTGCCATCAGCCGCGGGGGACAGTTGTATAATTCACCCCTCCACTTT
>TRBV7-9|TRBD1|.|TRBJ1-3|16
CASSSWTGKTGNTIYF
TGTGCCAGCAGCTCTTGGACAGGGAAAACTGGAAACACCATATATTTT
>TRBV15|.|few|TRBJ2-7|15
CATSKDTLSSYEQYF
TGTGCCACCAGCAAGGACACTTTAAGCTCCTACGAGCAGTACTTC
>TRBV10-3|.|few|TRBJ1-5|13
CAIRNQVNQPQHF
TGTGCCATCAGGAATCAAGTCAATCAGCCCCAGCATTTT